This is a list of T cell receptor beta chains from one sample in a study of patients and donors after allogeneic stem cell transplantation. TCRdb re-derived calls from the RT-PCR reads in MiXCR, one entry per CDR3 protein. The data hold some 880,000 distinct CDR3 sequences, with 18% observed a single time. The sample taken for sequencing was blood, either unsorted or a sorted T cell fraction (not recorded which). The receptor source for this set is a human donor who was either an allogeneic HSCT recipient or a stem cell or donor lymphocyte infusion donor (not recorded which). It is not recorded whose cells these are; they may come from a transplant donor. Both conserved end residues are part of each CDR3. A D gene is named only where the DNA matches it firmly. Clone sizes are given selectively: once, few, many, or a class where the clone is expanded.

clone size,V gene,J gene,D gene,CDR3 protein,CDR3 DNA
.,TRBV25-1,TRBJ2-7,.,CASSENRGVEQYF,TGTGCCAGCAGTGAAAATAGGGGGGTCGAGCAGTACTTC
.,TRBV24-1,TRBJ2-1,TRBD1,CATSDFGTGINEQFF,TGTGCCACCAGTGATTTCGGGACAGGGATAAATGAGCAGTTCTTC
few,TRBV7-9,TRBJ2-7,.,CASSLVRSHEQYF,TGTGCCAGCAGCTTGGTCAGGTCCCACGAGCAGTACTTC
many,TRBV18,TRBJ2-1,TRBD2,CASSRTSGNNEQFF,TGTGCCAGCTCACGGACTAGCGGCAACAATGAGCAGTTCTTC
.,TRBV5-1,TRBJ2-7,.,CASSKRDTRNYEQYF,TGCGCCAGCAGCAAACGGGACACCCGGAACTACGAGCAGTACTTC
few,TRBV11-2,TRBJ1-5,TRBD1,CASSFVRRDRGPYSNQPQHF,TGTGCCAGCAGCTTCGTTCGCCGGGACAGGGGCCCGTATAGCAATCAGCCCCAGCATTTT
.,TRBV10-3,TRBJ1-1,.,CAITQDMNTEAFF,TGTGCCATCACCCAAGACATGAACACTGAAGCTTTCTTT
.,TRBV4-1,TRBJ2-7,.,CASSQEASGKSYEQYF,TGCGCCAGCAGCCAAGAAGCGAGCGGAAAATCCTACGAGCAGTACTTC
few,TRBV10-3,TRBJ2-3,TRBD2,CAISESGASGSPRTDTQYF,TGTGCCATCAGTGAGTCGGGGGCTAGCGGGAGTCCACGCACAGATACGCAGTATTTT
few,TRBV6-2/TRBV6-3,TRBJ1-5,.,CASIPGGHHSNQPQHF,TGTGCCAGCATCCCGGGGGGACACCACAGCAATCAGCCCCAGCATTTT
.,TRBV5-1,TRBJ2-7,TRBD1,CASSPGQGRREQYF,TGCGCCAGCAGTCCGGGACAGGGCCGGAGAGAGCAGTACTTC
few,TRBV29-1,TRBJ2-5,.,CSVERTVKETQYF,TGCAGCGTTGAGCGGACGGTTAAAGAGACCCAGTACTTC
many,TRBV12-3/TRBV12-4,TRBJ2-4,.,CASSLTDSKNIQYF,TGTGCCAGCAGTTTGACAGATTCCAAAAACATTCAGTACTTC
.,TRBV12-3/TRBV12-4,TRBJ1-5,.,CASTDSNQPQHF,TGTGCCAGCACAGATAGCAATCAGCCCCAGCATTTT
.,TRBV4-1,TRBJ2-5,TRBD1,CASSQGTGGSVETQYF,TGCGCCAGCAGCCAGGGGACAGGGGGCAGCGTAGAGACCCAGTACTTC
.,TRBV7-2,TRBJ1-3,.,CASNDTGITGNTIYF,TGTGCCAGCAACGATACAGGGATTACTGGAAACACCATATATTTT
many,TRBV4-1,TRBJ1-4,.,CASSQDGEKLFF,TGCGCCAGCAGCCAAGACGGTGAAAAACTGTTTTTT
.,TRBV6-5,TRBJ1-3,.,CASSYSMDRGNTIYF,TGTGCCAGCAGTTACTCGATGGACAGAGGAAACACCATATATTTT
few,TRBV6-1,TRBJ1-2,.,CASSEGGRYGYTF,TGTGCCAGCAGTGAGGGTGGCAGATATGGCTACACCTTC
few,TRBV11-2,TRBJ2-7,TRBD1,CASSSTRTGRRSYEQYF,TGTGCCAGCAGCTCCACCAGGACAGGGAGAAGGAGCTACGAGCAGTACTTC
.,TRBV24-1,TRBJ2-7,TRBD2,CATSDGLGEQYF,TGTGCCACCAGTGACGGACTAGGCGAGCAGTACTTC
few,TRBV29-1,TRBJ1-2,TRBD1,CSGGPTGGFGYTF,TGCAGCGGGGGGCCGACAGGGGGCTTTGGCTACACCTTC
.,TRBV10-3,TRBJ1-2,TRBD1,CAISESRKGGYARRTNYGYTF,TGTGCCATCAGTGAGTCGAGGAAAGGGGGCTATGCACGGCGAACTAACTATGGCTACACCTTC
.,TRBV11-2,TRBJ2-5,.,CASSFGGLKETQYF,TGTGCCAGCAGCTTCGGGGGGCTAAAGGAGACCCAGTACTTC
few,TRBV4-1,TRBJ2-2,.,CASGTGENTGELFF,TGCGCCAGCGGAACGGGAGAGAACACCGGGGAGCTGTTTTTT
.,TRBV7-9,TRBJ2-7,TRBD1,CASSSFRDSYEQYF,TGTGCCAGCAGCTCGTTCCGGGACAGCTACGAGCAGTACTTC
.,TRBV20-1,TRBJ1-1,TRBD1,CSARIEDRGGTEAFF,TGCAGTGCTAGGATCGAAGACAGGGGTGGCACTGAAGCTTTCTTT
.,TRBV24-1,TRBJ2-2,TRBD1,CATSDPGQGDTGELFF,TGTGCCACCAGTGACCCGGGACAGGGGGACACCGGGGAGCTGTTTTTT
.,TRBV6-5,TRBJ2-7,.,CASSYSRQIPYEQYF,TGTGCCAGCAGTTACTCGAGGCAGATCCCCTACGAGCAGTACTTC
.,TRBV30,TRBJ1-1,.,CAWSVMNTEAFF,TGTGCCTGGAGTGTAATGAACACTGAAGCTTTCTTT
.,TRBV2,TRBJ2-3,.,CASGRPDTQYF,TGTGCCAGCGGTAGACCAGATACGCAGTATTTT
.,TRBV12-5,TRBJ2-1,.,CASGLVLGTPGNNEQFF,TGTGCTAGTGGTTTGGTACTCGGGACTCCAGGGAACAATGAGCAGTTCTTC
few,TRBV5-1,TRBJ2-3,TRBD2,CASRTGLTNTDTQYF,TGCGCCAGCCGCACGGGACTAACGAATACAGATACGCAGTATTTT
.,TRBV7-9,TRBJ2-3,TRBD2,CASSFGASGRGTDTQYF,TGTGCCAGCAGCTTTGGTGCTAGCGGGAGGGGAACAGATACGCAGTATTTT
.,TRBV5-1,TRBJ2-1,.,CASSPARGLEAYNEQFF,TGCGCCAGCAGCCCCGCCCGGGGGCTTGAGGCTTACAATGAGCAGTTCTTC
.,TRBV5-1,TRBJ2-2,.,CASSPLTGRDTGELFF,TGCGCCAGCAGCCCCTTGACAGGGAGGGATACCGGGGAGCTGTTTTTT
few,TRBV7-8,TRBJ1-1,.,CASSPHPEAGPEAFF,TGTGCCAGCAGCCCCCACCCGGAGGCGGGACCTGAAGCTTTCTTT
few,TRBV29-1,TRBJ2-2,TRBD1,CSVEWGQGNTGELFF,TGCAGCGTTGAATGGGGACAGGGCAACACCGGGGAGCTGTTTTTT